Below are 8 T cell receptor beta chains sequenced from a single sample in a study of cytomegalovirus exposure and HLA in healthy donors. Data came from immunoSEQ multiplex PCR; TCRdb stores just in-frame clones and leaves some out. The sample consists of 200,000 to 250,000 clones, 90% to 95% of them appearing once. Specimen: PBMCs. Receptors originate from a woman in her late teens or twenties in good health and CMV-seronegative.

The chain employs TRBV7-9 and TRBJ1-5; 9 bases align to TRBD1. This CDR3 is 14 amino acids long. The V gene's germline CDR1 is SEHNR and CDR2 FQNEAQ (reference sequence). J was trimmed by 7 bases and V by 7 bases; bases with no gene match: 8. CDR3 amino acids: CASTLGQGGQPQHF. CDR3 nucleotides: TGTGCCAGCACCTTGGGACAGGGCGGACAGCCCCAGCATTTT.

The CDR3 sequence: CASSVEVGTVYGYTF. The CDR3 nucleotides are TGTGCCAGCAGTGTCGAGGTGGGGACAGTCTATGGCTACACCTTC. This rearrangement joins TRBV2 to TRBJ1-2; TRBD1 agrees at 7 bases. Germline CDR1 reads SNHLY; CDR2 reads FYNNEI. The CDR3 sequence is 15 residues long. The V gene end was trimmed by 4 bases and the J gene end by 4 bases; junction bases not matched to a gene: 9.

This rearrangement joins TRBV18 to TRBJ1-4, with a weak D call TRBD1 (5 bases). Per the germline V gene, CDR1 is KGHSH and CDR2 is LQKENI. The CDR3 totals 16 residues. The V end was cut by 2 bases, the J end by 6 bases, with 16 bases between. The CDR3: CASSPIATVRHEKLFF. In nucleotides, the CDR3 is TGTGCCAGCTCACCAATCGCGACAGTAAGGCATGAAAAACTGTTTTTT.

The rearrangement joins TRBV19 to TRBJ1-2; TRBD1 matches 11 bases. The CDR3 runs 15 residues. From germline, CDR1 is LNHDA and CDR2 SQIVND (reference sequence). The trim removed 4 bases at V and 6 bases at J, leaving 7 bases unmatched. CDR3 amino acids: CASSRRTGGADGYTF. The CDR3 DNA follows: TGTGCCAGTAGTAGACGGACAGGGGGCGCCGATGGCTACACCTTC.

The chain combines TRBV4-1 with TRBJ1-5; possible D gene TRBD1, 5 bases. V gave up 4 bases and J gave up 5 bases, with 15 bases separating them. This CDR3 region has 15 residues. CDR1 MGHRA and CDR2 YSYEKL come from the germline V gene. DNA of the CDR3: TGCGCCAGCAGCCCGGGGGAACGAACCCATCAGCCCCAGCATTTT. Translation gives CASSPGERTHQPQHF.

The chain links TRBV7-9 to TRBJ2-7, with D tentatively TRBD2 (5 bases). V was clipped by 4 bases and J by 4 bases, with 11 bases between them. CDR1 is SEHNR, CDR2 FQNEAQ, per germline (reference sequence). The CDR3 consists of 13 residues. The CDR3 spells CASSSGERYEQYF. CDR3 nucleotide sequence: TGTGCCAGCAGCTCCGGGGAGCGGTACGAGCAGTACTTC.

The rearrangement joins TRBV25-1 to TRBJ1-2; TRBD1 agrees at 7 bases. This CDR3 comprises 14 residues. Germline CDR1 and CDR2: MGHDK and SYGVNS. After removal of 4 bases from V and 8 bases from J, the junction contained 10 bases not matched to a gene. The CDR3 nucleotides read TGTGCCAGCAGTGGGACCTTCAGGGGGTGGGGCTACACCTTC. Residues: CASSGTFRGWGYTF.

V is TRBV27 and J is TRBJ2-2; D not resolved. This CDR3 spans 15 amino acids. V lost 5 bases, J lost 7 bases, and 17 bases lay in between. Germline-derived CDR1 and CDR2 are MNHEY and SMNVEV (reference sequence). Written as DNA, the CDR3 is TGTGCCAGCAGTAGATTAACAGCTATAGTCGGGGAGCTGTTTTTT. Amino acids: CASSRLTAIVGELFF.